The clone carrying this T cell receptor (beta chain) was detected once. Trimming removed 6 bases at V and 8 bases at J, with 13 bases between. Germline V CDR1 and CDR2: SEHNR, FQNEAQ (reference sequence). CDR3 length equals 12 residues. Reverse transcription of roughly 0.5 to 1 ug RNA used random hexamers. Each CDR3 protein gets one entry after TCRdb re-called the immunoSEQ multiplex PCR reads with MiXCR. Here the sample spans 150,000 to 200,000 distinct CDR3 sequences, around 94% being singletons. These data belong to a study of CD8 T cells in Susac syndrome. V is TRBV7-9 and J is TRBJ1-2; weak D call: TRBD1 (6 bases). Sequencing was carried out using CD4+ T cells from PBMCs. The clonotype comes from a human donor with Susac syndrome. The CDR3 region is CASSMGARGYTF. The CDR3 DNA is TGTGCCAGCAGTATGGGGGCGCGGGGCTACACCTTC.